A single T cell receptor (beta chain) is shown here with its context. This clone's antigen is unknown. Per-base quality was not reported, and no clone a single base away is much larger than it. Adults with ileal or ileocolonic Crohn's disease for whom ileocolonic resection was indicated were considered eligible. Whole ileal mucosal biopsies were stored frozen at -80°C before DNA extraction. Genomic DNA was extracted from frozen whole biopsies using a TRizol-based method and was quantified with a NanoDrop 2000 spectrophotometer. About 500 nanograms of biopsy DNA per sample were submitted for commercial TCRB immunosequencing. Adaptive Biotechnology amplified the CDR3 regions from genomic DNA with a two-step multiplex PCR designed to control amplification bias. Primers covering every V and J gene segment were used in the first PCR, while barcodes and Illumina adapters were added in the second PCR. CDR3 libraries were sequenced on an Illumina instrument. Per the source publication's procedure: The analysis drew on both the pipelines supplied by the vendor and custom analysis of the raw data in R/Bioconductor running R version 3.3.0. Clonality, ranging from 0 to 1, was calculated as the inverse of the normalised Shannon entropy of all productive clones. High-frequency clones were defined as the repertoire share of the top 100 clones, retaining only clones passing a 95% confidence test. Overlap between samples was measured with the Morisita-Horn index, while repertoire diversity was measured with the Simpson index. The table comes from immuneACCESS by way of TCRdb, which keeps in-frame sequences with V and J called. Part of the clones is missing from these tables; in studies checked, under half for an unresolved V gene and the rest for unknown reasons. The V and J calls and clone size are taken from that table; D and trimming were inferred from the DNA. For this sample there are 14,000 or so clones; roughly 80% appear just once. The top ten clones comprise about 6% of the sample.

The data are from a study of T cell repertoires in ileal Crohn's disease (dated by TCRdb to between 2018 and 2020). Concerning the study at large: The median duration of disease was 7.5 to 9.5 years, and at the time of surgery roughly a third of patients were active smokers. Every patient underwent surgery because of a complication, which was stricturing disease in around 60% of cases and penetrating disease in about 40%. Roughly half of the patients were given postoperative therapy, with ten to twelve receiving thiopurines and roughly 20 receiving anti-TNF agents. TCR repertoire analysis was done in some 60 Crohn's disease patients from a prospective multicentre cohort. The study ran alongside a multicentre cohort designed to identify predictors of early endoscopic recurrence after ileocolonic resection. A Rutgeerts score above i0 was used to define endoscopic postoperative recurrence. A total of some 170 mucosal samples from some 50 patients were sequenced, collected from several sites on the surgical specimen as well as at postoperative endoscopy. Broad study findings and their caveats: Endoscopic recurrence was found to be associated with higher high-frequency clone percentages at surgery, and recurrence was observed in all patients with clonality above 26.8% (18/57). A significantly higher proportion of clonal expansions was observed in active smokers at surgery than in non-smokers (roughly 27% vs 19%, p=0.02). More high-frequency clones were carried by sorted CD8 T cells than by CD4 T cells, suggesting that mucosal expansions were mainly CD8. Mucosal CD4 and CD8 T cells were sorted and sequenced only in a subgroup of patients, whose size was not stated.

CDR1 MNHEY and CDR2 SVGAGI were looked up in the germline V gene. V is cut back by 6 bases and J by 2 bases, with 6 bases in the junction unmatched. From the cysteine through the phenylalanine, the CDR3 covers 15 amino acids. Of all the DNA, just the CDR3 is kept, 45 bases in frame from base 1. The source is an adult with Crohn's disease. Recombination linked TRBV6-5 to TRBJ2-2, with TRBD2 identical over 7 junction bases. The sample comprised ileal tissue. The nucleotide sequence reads TGTGCCAGCAGGGTAGGACTAGGTAACACCGGGGAGCTGTTTTTT. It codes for CASRVGLGNTGELFF.